A single sample gave rise to the 19 T cell receptor beta chains below, sequenced in a study of T cells in Graves' hyperthyroidism and ophthalmopathy. Researchers took RNA transcripts and amplified the TCR beta CDR3 regions from them. The HTBI primer set drove a first-round RT-PCR of the TCR CDR3. Via MiXCR, TCRdb re-called the multiplex PCR reads, giving one row per CDR3 protein. The data show a few hundred thousand distinct CDR3 sequences, roughly 16% seen once. The sequencing input was blood. The receptors derive from a woman between 40 and 50 years old with Graves' ophthalmopathy.

This chain uses TRBV12-3 or TRBV12-4 with TRBJ2-1, with a weak D call TRBD1 (6 bases). Trimming removed 6 bases from V and 4 bases from J, with 10 bases in between. The CDR3 consists of 13 residues. The CDR3 nucleotides are TGTGCCAGCAGGTCAGGGGTATACAATGAGCAGTTCTTC. It encodes CASRSGVYNEQFF.

The chain uses TRBV11-2 and TRBJ2-1; a possible D gene is TRBD1 (5 bases). This CDR3 spans 18 amino acids. CDR1 and CDR2 from the germline V gene are SGHAT and FQNNGV. Trimming stripped 2 bases from V and 0 bases from J, with 17 bases between. The CDR3 sequence: CASSLPFQGTSSYNEQFF. CDR3 nucleotide sequence: TGTGCCAGCAGCTTACCATTTCAGGGAACCAGCTCCTACAATGAGCAGTTCTTC. Complete variable domain (other parts from reference TRBV11-2 and TRBJ2-1): EAGVAQSPRYKIIEKRQSVAFWCNPISGHATLYWYQQILGQGPKLLIQFQNNGVVDDSQLPKDRFSAERLKGVDSTLKIQPAKLEDSAVYLCASSLPFQGTSSYNEQFFGPGTRLTVL.

This clonotype was observed a few times. This chain connects TRBV6-2 or TRBV6-3 to TRBJ2-2; D may be TRBD2 (7 bases). The CDR3 length is 14 residues. Germline lookup yields CDR1 MNHEY and CDR2 SVGEGT. The ends were cut back, 5 bases at V and 6 bases at J, with 13 bases in the middle. The CDR3 DNA reads as TGTGCCAGCAGTCCGGGGGCGGGGGCCGGGGAGCTGTTTTTT. As protein: CASSPGAGAGELFF.

The chain recombines TRBV5-1 with TRBJ2-3; D may be TRBD1 (5 bases). Germline lookup yields CDR1 SGHRS and CDR2 YFSETQ. The CDR3 sequence is 15 residues long. The V gene lost 0 bases and the J gene lost 0 bases, with 8 bases spanning the gap. The DNA for the CDR3 is TGCGCCAGCAGCTTGGACAGGAAAAGCACAGATACGCAGTATTTT. This codes for CASSLDRKSTDTQYF.

For this clonotype: The junction departs from the called germline gene at one end, perhaps through a read error. The chain carries TRBV29-1 and TRBJ2-1, with D perhaps assigned TRBD1 or TRBD2 (5 bases each). Per germline, CDR1 SQVTM and CDR2 ANQGSEA. The CDR3 runs 14 residues. The CDR3 nucleotides read TGCAGCGTCTGGGACCGTACAGCCTACGATGAGCAGTTCTTC. Its protein product is CSVWDRTAYDEQFF.

The rearrangement uses TRBV24-1 and TRBJ1-3; D gene ambiguous. The CDR3 extends over 15 amino acids. Germline V lookup: CDR1 KGHDR, CDR2 SFDVKD. V dropped 4 bases and J dropped 0 bases, with 9 bases sitting between them. The CDR3 reads CATSDSRDSGNTIYF. CDR3 nucleotide sequence: TGTGCCACCAGTGACTCCCGGGACTCTGGAAACACCATATATTTT.

The table lists this clonotype with many counts. The rearrangement uses TRBV3-1 and TRBJ1-5; D may be TRBD1 (6 bases). This CDR3 contains 14 residues. Trimming took 2 bases from V and 9 from J, leaving 14 bases between them. CDR1 LGHDT and CDR2 YNNKEL come from the germline V gene (reference sequence). The CDR3 DNA sequence: TGTGCCAGCAGCCAAAAAGGGGGGGACTGGCCCCAGCATTTT. Translation: CASSQKGGDWPQHF. Looking up the rest from reference TRBV3-1 and TRBJ1-5 gives the full variable domain: DTAVSQTPKYLVTQMGNDKSIKCEQNLGHDTMYWYKQDSKKFLKIMFSYNNKELIINETVPNRFSPKSPDKAHLNLHINSLELGDSAVYFCASSQKGGDWPQHFGDGTRLSIL.

In this sample, this clonotype turned up many times. The chain couples TRBV2 to TRBJ2-4; a possible D gene is TRBD2 (7 bases). The length of the CDR3 is 16 residues. V was pared by 6 bases and J by 5 bases, with 20 bases between. Germline CDR1 SNHLY, CDR2 FYNNEI. CDR3 region: CASRAEGGEPQNIQYF. The CDR3 DNA sequence: TGTGCCAGCAGAGCCGAGGGGGGGGAGCCTCAAAACATTCAGTACTTC.

This clonotype was observed at least ten times. The chain joins TRBV18 to TRBJ1-2; 10 bases agree with TRBD1. V gave up 5 bases and J gave up 6 bases; unmatched junction bases: 6. CDR1 and CDR2 from the germline V gene are KGHSH and LQKENI. The CDR3 sequence is 14 residues long. CDR3 in amino acids: CASSIPGTGDGYTF. The CDR3 nucleotides read TGTGCCAGCTCAATCCCCGGGACAGGGGATGGCTACACCTTC.

This clonotype was counted ten times or more. The chain recombines TRBV6-5 with TRBJ1-6; a weak D match, TRBD1 (6 bases). V was shortened by 2 bases and J by 10 bases, with 12 bases between the two germline ends. Germline V gives CDR1 MNHEY, CDR2 SVGAGI. The CDR3 runs to 14 residues. CDR3 nucleotide sequence: TGTGCCAGCAGTTACGTGCGGGGGCAATCACCCCTCCACTTT. This translates into CASSYVRGQSPLHF.

The gene calls are TRBV28 and TRBJ2-3; 9 bases are shared with TRBD2. Germline CDR1 reads MDHEN; CDR2 reads SYDVKM. V lost 10 bases to trimming and J lost 2 bases; unmatched junction nucleotides: 10. The CDR3 extends over 15 amino acids. The CDR3 region is CAIGAGTSFTDTQYF. CDR3 nucleotides: TGTGCCATCGGCGCCGGGACTAGCTTCACAGATACGCAGTATTTT. Full variable domain (remainder filled in from reference TRBV28 and TRBJ2-3): DVKVTQSSRYLVKRTGEKVFLECVQDMDHENMFWYRQDPGLGLRLIYFSYDVKMKEKGDIPEGYSVSREKKERFSLILESASTNQTSMYLCAIGAGTSFTDTQYFGPGTRLTVL.

This clonotype was recorded many times. The J gene is TRBJ2-1, the V gene TRBV3-1; possible D gene TRBD1, 5 bases. V lost 1 base to trimming and J lost 5 bases, with 9 bases between them. The CDR3 is 14 amino acids. Germline V lookup: CDR1 LGHDT, CDR2 YNNKEL (reference sequence). The CDR3 protein is CASSQVGPHNEQFF. The CDR3, as DNA: TGTGCCAGCAGCCAAGTGGGGCCCCACAATGAGCAGTTCTTC.

This clonotype has a count of ten or more. V is TRBV30 and J is TRBJ2-6; 7 bases agree with TRBD1. This CDR3 is built from 14 residues. The trim removed 3 bases at V and 3 bases at J, leaving 2 bases unmatched. The germline V gene has CDR1 GTSNPN and CDR2 SVGIG (reference sequence). The CDR3: CAWRTGVGANVLTF. DNA for the CDR3: TGTGCCTGGAGAACAGGGGTTGGGGCCAACGTCCTGACTTTC.

The chain has TRBV2 and TRBJ1-2, with unresolved D. This CDR3 region has 13 residues. V lost 2 bases to trimming and J lost 4 bases, with 8 bases between them. CDR1 and CDR2 (germline): SNHLY, FYNNEI. The CDR3 here is CASSEFAAYGYTF. The CDR3 region has the DNA TGTGCCAGCAGTGAATTCGCGGCCTATGGCTACACCTTC.

This chain links TRBV20-1 with TRBJ1-1; possible D gene TRBD1, 5 bases. Trimming took off 3 bases at V and 4 bases at J, with 15 bases between the two ends. Per the germline V gene, CDR1 is DFQATT and CDR2 is SNEGSKA (reference sequence). This CDR3 comprises 14 residues. CDR3 DNA sequence: TGCAGTGCTAGCCCCCGGACAAGGGTCACTGAAGCTTTCTTT. Residues: CSASPRTRVTEAFF.

The rearrangement uses TRBV6-1 and TRBJ1-5, with D unclear. The CDR3 extends over 14 amino acids. V dropped 7 bases and J dropped 5 bases, with 15 bases sitting between them. CDR1 is MNHNS, CDR2 SASEGT, per germline. The CDR3 loop reads CASNEIPSDQPQHF. The CDR3 DNA reads as TGTGCCAGCAATGAGATTCCTTCGGATCAGCCCCAGCATTTT.

This clonotype was seen repeatedly, ten times or more. This chain joins TRBV7-9 and TRBJ2-3, with a possible D match to TRBD2 (6 bases). The CDR3 covers 16 residues. Trimming cost V 1 base and J 2 bases, with 13 bases left between them. The germline gives CDR1 SEHNR, CDR2 FQNEAQ (reference sequence). This CDR3 is CASSLEVGGITDTQYF. The CDR3 region has the DNA TGTGCCAGCAGCTTAGAAGTAGGCGGGATCACAGATACGCAGTATTTT.

This clonotype was picked up many times. This rearrangement joins TRBV5-1 to TRBJ1-5; D gene unclear. This CDR3 has 13 residues. The ends were cut back, 0 bases at V and 1 base at J, with 2 bases in the middle. Germline lookup yields CDR1 SGHRS and CDR2 YFSETQ. DNA of the CDR3: TGCGCCAGCAGCTTGGACAGCAATCAGCCCCAGCATTTT. Its protein is CASSLDSNQPQHF.

The rearrangement joins TRBV18 to TRBJ2-1, with 14 bases identical to TRBD2. This CDR3 contains 17 residues. V lost 6 bases and J lost 6; bases outside the gene matches: 10. CDR1 is KGHSH, CDR2 LQKENI, per germline. This CDR3 is CASSPGLAGGGVNEQFF. As DNA, the CDR3 is TGTGCCAGCTCCCCAGGACTAGCGGGAGGTGGGGTCAATGAGCAGTTCTTC.